This TCR beta chain originates from a study of OX40 agonist ivuxolimab in advanced cancers. The data were produced by immunoSEQ multiplex PCR, yet TCRdb's version contains in-frame clones alone and is incomplete. Of about 26,000 clones in the sample, about 90% were seen once. The CDR3 spans 13 residues. Germline V gene lookup returns CDR1 MGHDK and CDR2 SYGVNS. The V end was cut by 2 bases, the J end by 3 bases, with 7 bases between. Source: CD4+ or CD8+ T cells sorted from blood, taken in a trial of the OX40 agonist ivuxolimab. The source is an adult with an advanced solid tumor such as melanoma, head and neck, liver or kidney cancer. V gene TRBV25-1 combines with J gene TRBJ1-2; TRBD1 might be the D (5 bases). CDR3 sequence (DNA): TGTGCCAGCAGTGAACAGGGCGACTATGGCTACACCTTC. Its protein is CASSEQGDYGYTF.